This TCR beta chain was identified during a study of control samples from healthy donors and cancer patients. Germline V gene data show CDR1 as SGHKS and CDR2 as YYEKEE (reference sequence). V shed 0 bases and J shed 5 bases, with 20 bases lying between them. CDR3 size: 17 residues. Only in-frame clones appear in the TCRdb table, and some are missing; sequencing was by immunoSEQ multiplex PCR. The table records some 100,000 clones, roughly 88% of them present only once. This clone was counted between two and nine times. The chain is built from TRBV5-5 and TRBJ1-1, with D unclear. Source material: blood. The receptor was derived from a man between 25 and 39 years old in good health. The CDR3 region has the DNA TGTGCCAGCAGCTTGGCTTCGACCACGGCGGGTAGGACTGAAGCTTTCTTT. Its translation is CASSLASTTAGRTEAFF.